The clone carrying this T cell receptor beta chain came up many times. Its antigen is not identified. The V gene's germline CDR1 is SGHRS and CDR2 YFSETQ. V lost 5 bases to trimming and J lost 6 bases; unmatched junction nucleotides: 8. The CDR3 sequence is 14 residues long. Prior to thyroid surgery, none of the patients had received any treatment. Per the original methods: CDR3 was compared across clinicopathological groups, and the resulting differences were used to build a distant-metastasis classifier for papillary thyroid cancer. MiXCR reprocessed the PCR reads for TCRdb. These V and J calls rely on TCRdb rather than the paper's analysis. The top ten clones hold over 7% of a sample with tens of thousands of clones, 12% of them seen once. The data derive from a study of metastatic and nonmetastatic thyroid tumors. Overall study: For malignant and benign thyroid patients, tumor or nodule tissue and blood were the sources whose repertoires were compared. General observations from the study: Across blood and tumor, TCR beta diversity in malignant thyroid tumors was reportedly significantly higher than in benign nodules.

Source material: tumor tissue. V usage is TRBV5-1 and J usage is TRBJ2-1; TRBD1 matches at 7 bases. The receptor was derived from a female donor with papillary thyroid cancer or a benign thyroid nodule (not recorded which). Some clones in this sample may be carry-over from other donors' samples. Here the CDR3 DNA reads TGCGCCAGCAGGGACCTGACAGGGTCCAATGAGCAGTTCTTC. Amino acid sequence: CASRDLTGSNEQFF.